This is a list of T cell receptor beta chains from one sample in a study of monozygotic twins with inflammatory bowel disease. TCRdb derives one entry per CDR3 protein from the 5' RACE reads, leaving out DNA. This sample contains approximately 200,000 distinct CDR3 sequences. What was sequenced was blood. These receptors originate from a human donor with ulcerative colitis or Crohn's disease, or a healthy co-twin of an affected twin (not recorded which). The CDR3 runs from the conserved cysteine through the conserved F or W.

j_call,v_call,cdr3_aa
TRBJ2-7,TRBV7-9,CASSLSDYEQYF
TRBJ1-4,TRBV20-1,CSATRRQASTNEKLFF
TRBJ1-2,TRBV20-1,CSARGQGAGGYTF
TRBJ1-1,TRBV3-1,CASSQPVPGSGSTEAFF
TRBJ1-4,TRBV18,CASSPMDRVSTNEKLFF
TRBJ1-2,TRBV9,CASESNYGYTF
TRBJ1-1,TRBV3-1,CASSTRVPNTEAFF
TRBJ2-1,TRBV10-3,CAISSKGGWQFF
TRBJ1-4,TRBV6-5,CASSYTGTGGFYNEKLFF
TRBJ2-7,TRBV18,CASSPPLTYEQYF
TRBJ2-3,TRBV12-3/TRBV12-4,CASSPWKGFGTDTQYF
TRBJ1-5,TRBV6-1,CASSARTGRMEPQHF
TRBJ2-3,TRBV5-5,CASSLGPVGAWTDTQYF
TRBJ2-1,TRBV5-1,CASRLLVNNEQFF
TRBJ2-5,TRBV7-8,CASSFAGETQYF
TRBJ1-1,TRBV11-2,CASSSRGYTEAFF
TRBJ1-4,TRBV7-2,CASSLPGHTNEKLFF
TRBJ1-3,TRBV7-2,CASSPRTGLGNTIYF
TRBJ1-4,TRBV27,CASSRTGTGSEKLFF
TRBJ2-1,TRBV6-1,CASIPGQGQPNEQFF
TRBJ2-1,TRBV12-3/TRBV12-4,CASTRGLSNEQFF
TRBJ1-2,TRBV20-1,CSARERQLPRYGYTF
TRBJ2-1,TRBV18,CASSPVGPPLYNEQFF
TRBJ1-1,TRBV5-1,CASSTGTGSEAFF
TRBJ1-1,TRBV7-2,CASSDVWGRGNTEAFF
TRBJ2-2,TRBV15,CATRATLGNTGELFF
TRBJ2-3,TRBV5-1,CASSPPRLAADTQYF
TRBJ2-3,TRBV18,CASATGTATTDTQYF
TRBJ1-6,TRBV7-2,CASARQGAGSPLHF
TRBJ2-3,TRBV12-3/TRBV12-4,CASRTDGVTDTQYF
TRBJ2-1,TRBV24-1,CATSRESLNEQFF
TRBJ2-5,TRBV5-1,CASSLSGQGSETQYF
TRBJ1-2,TRBV5-4,CASSVTENYGYTF
TRBJ2-1,TRBV5-1,CASSLMAGGLVDEQFF
TRBJ1-1,TRBV7-9,CASSFGGEGFAFF
TRBJ2-6,TRBV2,CASRREPGVNVLTF
TRBJ2-1,TRBV12-3/TRBV12-4,CASSSTGTGYNEQFF
TRBJ1-1,TRBV19,CASSLTGIFAEAFF
TRBJ2-1,TRBV12-3/TRBV12-4,CASSFLAVQEQFF
TRBJ2-7,TRBV15,CATSILLAGHYEQYF
TRBJ2-3,TRBV29-1,CSVFGGGGLSTDTQYF
TRBJ1-1,TRBV5-8,CASSFGYTEAFF
TRBJ2-3,TRBV7-2,CASSLGEKTTQYF
TRBJ2-1,TRBV7-2,CASSFFPRLAGANEQFF
TRBJ2-7,TRBV5-1,CASSQLANYEQYF
TRBJ2-3,TRBV9,CASSVRDGITDTQYF
TRBJ2-7,TRBV5-1,CASGSQGNEQYF